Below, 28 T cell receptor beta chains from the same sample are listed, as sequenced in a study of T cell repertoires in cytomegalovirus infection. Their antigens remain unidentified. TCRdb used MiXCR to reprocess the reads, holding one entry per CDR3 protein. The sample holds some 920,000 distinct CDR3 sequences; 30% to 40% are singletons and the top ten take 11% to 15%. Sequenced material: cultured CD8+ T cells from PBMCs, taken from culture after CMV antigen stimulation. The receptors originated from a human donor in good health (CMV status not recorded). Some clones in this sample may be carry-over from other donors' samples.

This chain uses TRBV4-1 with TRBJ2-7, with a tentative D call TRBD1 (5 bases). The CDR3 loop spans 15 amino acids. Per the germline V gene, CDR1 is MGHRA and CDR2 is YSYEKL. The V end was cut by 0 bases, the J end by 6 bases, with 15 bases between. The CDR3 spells CASSQDLGRATEQYF. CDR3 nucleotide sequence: TGCGCCAGCAGCCAAGATCTGGGCAGGGCCACCGAGCAGTACTTC.

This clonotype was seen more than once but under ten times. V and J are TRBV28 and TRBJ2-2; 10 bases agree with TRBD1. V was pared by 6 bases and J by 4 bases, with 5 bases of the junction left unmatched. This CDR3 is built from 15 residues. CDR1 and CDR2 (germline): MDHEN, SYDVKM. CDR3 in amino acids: CASRETGGITGELFF. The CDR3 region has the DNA TGTGCCAGCAGAGAGACAGGGGGCATCACCGGGGAGCTGTTTTTT.

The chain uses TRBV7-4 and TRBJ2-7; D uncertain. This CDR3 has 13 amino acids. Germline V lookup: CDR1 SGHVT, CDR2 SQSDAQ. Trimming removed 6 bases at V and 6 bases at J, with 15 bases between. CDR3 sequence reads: CASSSEVVPEQYV. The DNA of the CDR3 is TGTGCCAGCAGTTCCGAGGTGGTTCCCGAGCAGTACGTC.

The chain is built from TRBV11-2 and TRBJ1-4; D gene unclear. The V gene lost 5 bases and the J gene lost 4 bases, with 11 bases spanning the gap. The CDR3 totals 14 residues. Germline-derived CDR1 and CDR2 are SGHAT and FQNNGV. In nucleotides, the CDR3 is TGTGCCAGCAGCCCGGAGTACCTTAATGAAAAACTGTTTTTT. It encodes CASSPEYLNEKLFF.

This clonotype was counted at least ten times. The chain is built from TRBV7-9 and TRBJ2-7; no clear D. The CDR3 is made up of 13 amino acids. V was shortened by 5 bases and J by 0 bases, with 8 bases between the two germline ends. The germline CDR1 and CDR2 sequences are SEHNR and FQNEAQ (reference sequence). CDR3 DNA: TGTGCCAGCAGCGTAGACAACTCCTACGAGCAGTACGTC. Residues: CASSVDNSYEQYV.

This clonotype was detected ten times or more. The chain's CDR3 is CATGSSYEQYF. As DNA, the CDR3 is TGTGCCACCGGCTCCTCCTACGAGCAGTACTTC. This chain uses TRBV7-8 with TRBJ2-7, with D unclear. The CDR3 sequence is 11 residues long. Germline lookup yields CDR1 SGHVS and CDR2 FQNEAQ. Trimming stripped 10 bases from V and 0 bases from J, with 7 bases between.

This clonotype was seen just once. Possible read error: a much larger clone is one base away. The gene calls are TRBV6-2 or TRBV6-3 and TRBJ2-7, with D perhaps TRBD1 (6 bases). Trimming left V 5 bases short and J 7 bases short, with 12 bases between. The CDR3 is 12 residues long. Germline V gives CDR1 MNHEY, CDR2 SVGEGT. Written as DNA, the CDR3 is TGTGCCAGCAGTGGATGCAGGGGAGAGCAGTACGTC. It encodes CASSGCRGEQYV.

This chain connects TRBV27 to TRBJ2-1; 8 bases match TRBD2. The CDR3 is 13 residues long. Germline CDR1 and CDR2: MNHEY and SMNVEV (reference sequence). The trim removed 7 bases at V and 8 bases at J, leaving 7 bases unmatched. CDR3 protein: CASTPGGDHEQFF. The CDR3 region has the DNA TGTGCCAGCACCCCGGGAGGGGACCATGAGCAGTTCTTC.

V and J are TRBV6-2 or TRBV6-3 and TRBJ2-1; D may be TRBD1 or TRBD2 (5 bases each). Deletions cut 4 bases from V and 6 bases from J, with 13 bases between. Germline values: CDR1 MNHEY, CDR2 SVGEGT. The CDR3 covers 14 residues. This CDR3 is CASSWSGPLNEQFF. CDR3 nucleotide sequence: TGTGCCAGCAGTTGGTCGGGACCACTCAATGAGCAGTTCTTC.

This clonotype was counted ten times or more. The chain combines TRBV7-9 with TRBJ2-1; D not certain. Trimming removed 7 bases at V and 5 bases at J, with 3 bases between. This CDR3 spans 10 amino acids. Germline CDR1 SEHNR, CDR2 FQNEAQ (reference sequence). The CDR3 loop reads CASINNEQFF. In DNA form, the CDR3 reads TGTGCCAGCATCAACAATGAGCAGTTCTTC.

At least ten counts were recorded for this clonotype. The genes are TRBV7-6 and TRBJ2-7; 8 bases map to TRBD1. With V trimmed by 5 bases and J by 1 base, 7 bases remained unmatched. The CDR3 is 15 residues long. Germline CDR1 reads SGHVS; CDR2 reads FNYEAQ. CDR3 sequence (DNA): TGTGCCAGCAGCCCCGGGACAGGTGATTCCTACGAGCAGTACGTC. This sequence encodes CASSPGTGDSYEQYV.

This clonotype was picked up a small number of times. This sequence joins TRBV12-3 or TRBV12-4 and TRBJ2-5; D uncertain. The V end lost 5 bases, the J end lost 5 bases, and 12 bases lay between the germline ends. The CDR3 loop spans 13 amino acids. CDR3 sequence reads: CASSRTASETQYF. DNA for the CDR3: TGTGCCAGCAGTAGGACGGCCAGCGAGACCCAGTACTTC.

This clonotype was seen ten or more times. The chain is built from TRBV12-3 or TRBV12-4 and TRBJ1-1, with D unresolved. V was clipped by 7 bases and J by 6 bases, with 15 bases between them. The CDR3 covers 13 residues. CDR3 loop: CASKDPRRAEAFF. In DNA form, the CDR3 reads TGTGCCAGCAAGGACCCGAGGCGGGCTGAAGCTTTCTTT.

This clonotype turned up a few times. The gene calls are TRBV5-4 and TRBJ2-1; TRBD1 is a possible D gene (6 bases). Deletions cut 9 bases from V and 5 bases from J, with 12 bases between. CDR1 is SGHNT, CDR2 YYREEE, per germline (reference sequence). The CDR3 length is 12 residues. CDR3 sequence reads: CAIRGDNNEQFF. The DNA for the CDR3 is TGTGCCATCCGTGGGGACAACAATGAGCAGTTCTTC.

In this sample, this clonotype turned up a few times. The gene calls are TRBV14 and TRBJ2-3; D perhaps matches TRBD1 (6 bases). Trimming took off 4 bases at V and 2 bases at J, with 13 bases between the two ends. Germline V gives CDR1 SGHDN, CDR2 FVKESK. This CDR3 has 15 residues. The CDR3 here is CASSPRDTHTDTQYF. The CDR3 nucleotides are TGTGCCAGCAGCCCCCGGGACACCCACACAGATACGCAGTATTTT.

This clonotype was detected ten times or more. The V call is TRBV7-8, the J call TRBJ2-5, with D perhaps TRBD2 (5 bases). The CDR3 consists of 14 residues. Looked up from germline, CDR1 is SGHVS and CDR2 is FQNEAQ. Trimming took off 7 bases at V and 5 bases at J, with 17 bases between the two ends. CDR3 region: CASTFKAGGETQYF. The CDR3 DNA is TGTGCCAGCACCTTTAAGGCGGGTGGGGAGACCCAGTACTTC.

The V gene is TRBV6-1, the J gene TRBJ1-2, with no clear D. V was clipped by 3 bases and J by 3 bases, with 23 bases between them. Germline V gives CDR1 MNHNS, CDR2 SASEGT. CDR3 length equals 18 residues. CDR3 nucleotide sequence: TGTGCCAGCAGTGATTTTCGGGCCGGACCCCTCGAAGACTATGGCTACACCTTC. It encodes CASSDFRAGPLEDYGYTF.

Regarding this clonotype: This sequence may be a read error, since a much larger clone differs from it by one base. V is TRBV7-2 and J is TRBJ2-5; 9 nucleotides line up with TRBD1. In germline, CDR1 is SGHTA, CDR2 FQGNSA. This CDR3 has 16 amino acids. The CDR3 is CANSPSAGQGGETQYF. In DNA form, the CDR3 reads TGTGCCAACAGCCCGAGTGCGGGACAGGGCGGTGAGACCCAGTACTTC.

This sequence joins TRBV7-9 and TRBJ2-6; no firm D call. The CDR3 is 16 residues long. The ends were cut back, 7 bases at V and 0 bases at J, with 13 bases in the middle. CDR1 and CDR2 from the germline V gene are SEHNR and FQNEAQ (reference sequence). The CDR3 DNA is TGTGCCAGCACCGTAGGTCCCTTCTCTGGGGCCAACGTCCTGACTTTC. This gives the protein CASTVGPFSGANVLTF.

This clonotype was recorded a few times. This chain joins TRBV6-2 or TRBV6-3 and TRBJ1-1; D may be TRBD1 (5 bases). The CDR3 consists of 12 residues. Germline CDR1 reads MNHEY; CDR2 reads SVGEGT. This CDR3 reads CVTTEVDTEAFF. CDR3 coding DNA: TGTGTAACGACAGAAGTGGACACTGAAGCTTTCTTT.

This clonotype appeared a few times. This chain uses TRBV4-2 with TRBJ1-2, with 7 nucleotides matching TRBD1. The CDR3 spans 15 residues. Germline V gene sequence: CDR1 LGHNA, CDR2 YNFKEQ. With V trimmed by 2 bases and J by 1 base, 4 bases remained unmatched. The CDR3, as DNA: TGTGCCAGCAGCCAATTGACAGGGATTAACTATGGCTACACCTTC. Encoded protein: CASSQLTGINYGYTF.

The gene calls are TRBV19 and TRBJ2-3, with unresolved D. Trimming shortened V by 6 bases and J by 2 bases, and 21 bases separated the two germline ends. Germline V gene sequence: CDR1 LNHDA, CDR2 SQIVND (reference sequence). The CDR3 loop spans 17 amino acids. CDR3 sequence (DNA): TGTGCCAGTAGCATAAGGGCCTTACGCCCTGTCACAGATACGCAGTATTTT. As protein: CASSIRALRPVTDTQYF.

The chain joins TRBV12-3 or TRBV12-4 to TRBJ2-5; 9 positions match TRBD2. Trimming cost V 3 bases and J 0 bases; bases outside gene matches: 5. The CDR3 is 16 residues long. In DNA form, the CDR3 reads TGTGCCAGCAGTTTTCGGCTAGCGGGACACCAAGAGACCCAGTACTTC. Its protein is CASSFRLAGHQETQYF.

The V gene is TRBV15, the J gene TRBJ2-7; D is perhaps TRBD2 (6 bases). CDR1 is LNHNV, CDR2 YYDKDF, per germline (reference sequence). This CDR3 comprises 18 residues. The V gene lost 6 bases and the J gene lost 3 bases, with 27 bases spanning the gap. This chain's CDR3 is CATRGLGLSHSSRYEQYV. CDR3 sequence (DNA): TGTGCCACCAGAGGATTGGGACTCTCCCACTCGTCTCGCTACGAGCAGTACGTC.

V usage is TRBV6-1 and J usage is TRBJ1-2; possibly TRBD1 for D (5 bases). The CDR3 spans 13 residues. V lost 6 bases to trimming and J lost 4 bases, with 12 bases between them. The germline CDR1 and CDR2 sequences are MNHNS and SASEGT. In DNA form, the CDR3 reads TGTGCCAGCAGATCCCGACAGATCTATGGCTACACCTTC. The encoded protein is CASRSRQIYGYTF.

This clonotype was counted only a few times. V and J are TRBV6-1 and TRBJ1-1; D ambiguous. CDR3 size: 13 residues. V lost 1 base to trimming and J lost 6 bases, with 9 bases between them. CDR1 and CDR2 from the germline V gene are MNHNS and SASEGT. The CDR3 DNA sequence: TGTGCCAGCAGTGAAGTAGGGTGGGCTGAAGCTTTCTTT. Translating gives CASSEVGWAEAFF.

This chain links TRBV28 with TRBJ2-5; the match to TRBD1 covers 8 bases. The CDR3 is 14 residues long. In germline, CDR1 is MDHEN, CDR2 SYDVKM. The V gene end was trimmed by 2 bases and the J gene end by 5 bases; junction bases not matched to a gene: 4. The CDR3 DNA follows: TGTGCCAGCAGTTTAGGGACAGGTCTGGAGACCCAGTACTTC. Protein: CASSLGTGLETQYF.

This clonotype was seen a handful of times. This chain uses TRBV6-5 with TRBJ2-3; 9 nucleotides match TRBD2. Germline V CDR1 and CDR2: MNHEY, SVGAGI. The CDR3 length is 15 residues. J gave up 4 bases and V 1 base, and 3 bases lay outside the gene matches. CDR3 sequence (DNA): TGTGCCAGCAGTTACTGGCGGGGGGGGGCAGATACGCAGTATTTT. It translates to CASSYWRGGADTQYF.